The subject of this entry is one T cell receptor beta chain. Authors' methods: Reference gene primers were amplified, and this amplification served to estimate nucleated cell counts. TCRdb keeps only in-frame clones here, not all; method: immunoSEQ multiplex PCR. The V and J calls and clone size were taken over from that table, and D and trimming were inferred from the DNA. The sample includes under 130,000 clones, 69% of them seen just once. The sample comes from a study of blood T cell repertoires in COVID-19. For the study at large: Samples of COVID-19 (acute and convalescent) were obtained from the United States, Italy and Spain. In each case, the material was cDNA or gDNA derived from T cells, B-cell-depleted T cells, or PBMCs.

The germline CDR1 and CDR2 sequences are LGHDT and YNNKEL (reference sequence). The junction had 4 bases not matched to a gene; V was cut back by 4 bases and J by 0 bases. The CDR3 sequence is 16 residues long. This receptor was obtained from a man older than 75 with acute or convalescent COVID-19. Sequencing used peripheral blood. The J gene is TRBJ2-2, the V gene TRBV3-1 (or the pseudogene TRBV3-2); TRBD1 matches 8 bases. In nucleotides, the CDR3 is TGTGCCAGCAGCCCAGACAGGGGACCGAACACCGGGGAGCTGTTTTTT. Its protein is CASSPDRGPNTGELFF.